The 6 T cell receptor beta chains reported below all come from one sample, sequenced in a study of technical replicates of blood from a few donors. Assay: immunoSEQ multiplex PCR; the TCRdb copy retains only in-frame clones and omits some. This sample carries some 70,000 clones, about 97% of them seen once, and the ten largest clones take approximately 0.28%. The sequenced material came from T cells isolated from PBMCs. The receptors originated from a human donor in good health.

The V call is TRBV29-1, the J call TRBJ2-7; 10 bases are shared with TRBD1. CDR3 size: 13 residues. Germline CDR1 reads SQVTM; CDR2 reads ANQGSEA. Germline trimming cut 6 bases from V and 1 base from J; bases unmatched to any gene: 3. The CDR3 reads CSVTGGRSYEQYF. In nucleotides, the CDR3 is TGCAGCGTGACAGGGGGCAGGTCCTACGAGCAGTACTTC.

The V call is TRBV2, the J call TRBJ2-2; weak D call: TRBD1 (6 bases). Germline-derived CDR1 and CDR2 are SNHLY and FYNNEI. The length of the CDR3 is 12 residues. CDR3 loop: CAGAPNTGELFF. The CDR3 DNA reads TGTGCGGGGGCCCCGAACACCGGGGAGCTGTTTTTT. Combining the CDR3 with reference TRBV2 and TRBJ2-2 gives the whole variable domain EPEVTQTPSHQVTQMGQEVILRCVPISNHLYFYWYRQILGQKVEFLVSFYNNEISEKSEIFDDQFSVERPDGSNFTLKIRSTKLEDSAMYFCAGAPNTGELFFGEGSRLTVL.

The rearrangement links TRBV27 to TRBJ1-2; TRBD1 aligns across 10 bases. J lost 8 bases, V lost 6 bases, and 3 bases had no gene match. Per the germline V gene, CDR1 is MNHEY and CDR2 is SMNVEV (reference sequence). The CDR3 spans 12 residues. Here the CDR3 DNA reads TGTGCCAGCAGGGGACAGGGGAACGGCTACACCTTC. Its translation: CASRGQGNGYTF.

The J gene is TRBJ1-5, the V gene TRBV11-3; D call uncertain. The V gene lost 6 bases and the J gene lost 0 bases, with 3 bases spanning the gap. The CDR3 contains 12 residues. CDR1 and CDR2 (germline): SGHNT, YENEEA. This chain's CDR3 is CASSYSNQPQHF. CDR3 bases: TGTGCCAGCAGTTATAGCAATCAGCCCCAGCATTTT.

The chain recombines TRBV30 with TRBJ2-1, with TRBD2 matching 9 bases. The CDR3 loop spans 14 amino acids. The germline CDR1 and CDR2 sequences are GTSNPN and SVGIG (reference sequence). Losses at the gene ends were 4 bases for V and 6 bases for J; bases not matched to a gene: 7. The CDR3 spells CAWITGLAFNEQFF. As DNA, the CDR3 is TGTGCCTGGATTACGGGACTAGCTTTCAATGAGCAGTTCTTC.

The V gene is TRBV23-1, the J gene TRBJ1-2, with D possibly being TRBD1 (6 bases). TRBV23-1 is reported as an ORF; its role is uncertain. This CDR3 region has 14 residues. V shed 4 bases and J shed 3 bases, with 12 bases lying between them. The CDR3 region has the DNA TGCGCCAGCAGTCTCAGGGGTATGGACTATGGCTACACCTTC. This sequence encodes CASSLRGMDYGYTF.